The entry below gives a single TCR beta chain sequence along with its context. This entry belongs to a study of control samples from healthy donors and cancer patients. Produced via immunoSEQ multiplex PCR; TCRdb's table is partial and in-frame only. The table has 70,000 to 80,000 clones, around 86% seen once. The sequence was collected from a woman aged 45-65 years with colorectal cancer. Source material: PBMCs.

The CDR3 DNA reads as TGTGCCAGCAGCTACCAGAGCTCCTACGAGCAGTACGTC. Translating it yields CASSYQSSYEQYV. The chain couples TRBV2 to TRBJ2-7; no definite D call. This CDR3 region has 13 residues. V was clipped by 6 bases and J by 0 bases, with 9 bases between them. Germline loops: CDR1 SNHLY, CDR2 FYNNEI.